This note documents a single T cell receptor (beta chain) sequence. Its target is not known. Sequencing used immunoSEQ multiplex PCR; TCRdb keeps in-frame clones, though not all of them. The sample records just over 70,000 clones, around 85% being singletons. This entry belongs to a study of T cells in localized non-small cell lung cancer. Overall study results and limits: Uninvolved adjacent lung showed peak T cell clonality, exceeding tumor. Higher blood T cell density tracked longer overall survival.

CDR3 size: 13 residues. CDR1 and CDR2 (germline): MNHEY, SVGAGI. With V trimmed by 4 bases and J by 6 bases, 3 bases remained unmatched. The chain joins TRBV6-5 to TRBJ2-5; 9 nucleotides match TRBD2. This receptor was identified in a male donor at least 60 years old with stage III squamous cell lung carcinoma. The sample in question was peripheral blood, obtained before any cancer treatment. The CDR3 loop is CASSSSGGQTQYF. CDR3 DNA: TGTGCCAGCAGTTCGAGCGGGGGGCAGACCCAGTACTTC.